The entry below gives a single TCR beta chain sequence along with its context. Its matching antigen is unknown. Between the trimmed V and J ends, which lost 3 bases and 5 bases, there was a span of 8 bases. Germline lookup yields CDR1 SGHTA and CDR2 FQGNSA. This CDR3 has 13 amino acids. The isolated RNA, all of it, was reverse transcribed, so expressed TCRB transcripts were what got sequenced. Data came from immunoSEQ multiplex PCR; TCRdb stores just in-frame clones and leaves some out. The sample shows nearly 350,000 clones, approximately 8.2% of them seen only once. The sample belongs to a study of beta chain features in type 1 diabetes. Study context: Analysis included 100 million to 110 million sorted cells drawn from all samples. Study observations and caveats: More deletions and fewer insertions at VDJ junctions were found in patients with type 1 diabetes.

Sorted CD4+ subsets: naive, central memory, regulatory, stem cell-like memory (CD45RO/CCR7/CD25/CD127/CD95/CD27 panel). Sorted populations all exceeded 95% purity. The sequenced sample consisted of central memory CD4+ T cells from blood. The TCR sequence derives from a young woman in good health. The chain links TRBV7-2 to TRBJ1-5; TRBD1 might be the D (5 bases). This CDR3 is CASSFRDDQPQHF. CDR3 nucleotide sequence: TGTGCCAGCAGCTTCCGGGACGATCAGCCCCAGCATTTT.